This T cell receptor beta chain was sequenced during a study of cytomegalovirus exposure and HLA in healthy donors. Study summary: A prior study identified just under 120 million unique TCR beta sequences from 200 million or so T cells.

This CDR3 region has 14 residues. Trimming stripped 2 bases from V and 11 bases from J, with 13 bases between. Germline CDR1 reads MNHEY; CDR2 reads SVGAGI. The PCR contained 60 Vbeta and 13 Jbeta primers. TCRdb's table, derived via immunoSEQ multiplex PCR, lists solely in-frame clones and lacks some. The table has some 100,000 clones, 55% to 85% seen once; the top ten hold approximately 15%. This clone was observed a handful of times. The antigen is unknown. Findings and limits, study-wide: Some TCR beta chains (more than 150 of them) were listed as cytomegalovirus-associated. The CMV antigen specificity of a few CMV-associated chains was confirmed through in vitro analysis.

This TCR came from a woman between 18 and 29 years old in good health and CMV-seropositive. The chain carries TRBV6-5 and TRBJ1-6; possibly TRBD1 for D (6 bases). The sequencing input was PBMCs. The CDR3 loop reads CASSYGRGETPLHF. The CDR3 DNA is TGTGCCAGCAGTTACGGCAGGGGAGAGACACCCCTCCACTTT.